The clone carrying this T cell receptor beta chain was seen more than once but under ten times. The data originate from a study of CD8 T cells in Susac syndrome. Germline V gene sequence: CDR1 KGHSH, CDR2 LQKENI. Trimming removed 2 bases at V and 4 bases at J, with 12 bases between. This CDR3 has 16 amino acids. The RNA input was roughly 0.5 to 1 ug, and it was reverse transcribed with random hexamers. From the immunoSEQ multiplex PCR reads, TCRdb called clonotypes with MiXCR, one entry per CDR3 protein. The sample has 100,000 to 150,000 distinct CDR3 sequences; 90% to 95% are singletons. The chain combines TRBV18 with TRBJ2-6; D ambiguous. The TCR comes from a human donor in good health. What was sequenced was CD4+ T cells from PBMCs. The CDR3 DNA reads TGTGCCAGCTCACCATCTGCTTCACCGGGGGCCAACGTCCTGACTTTC. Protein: CASSPSASPGANVLTF.